One sample yielded the 13 T cell receptor beta chains listed below, sequenced in a study of cytomegalovirus exposure and HLA in healthy donors. The PCR was carried out with 60 Vbeta primers and 13 Jbeta primers. Profiling relied on immunoSEQ multiplex PCR, and the TCRdb table lists in-frame clones only, not all of them. The table lists under 200,000 clones, around two thirds of them singletons. The sequenced sample was PBMCs. These receptors were taken from a man aged 40-49 years in good health and CMV-seronegative.

The rearrangement links TRBV7-2 to TRBJ2-7; TRBD2 agrees at 7 bases. CDR3 length: 14 residues. V was clipped by 1 base and J by 1 base; unmatched bases: 1. The germline CDR1 and CDR2 sequences are SGHTA and FQGNSA. CDR3 in amino acids: CASSLGAGSYEQYF. The CDR3 bases are TGTGCCAGCAGCTTAGGAGCGGGATCCTACGAGCAGTACTTC.

This clone has just a few counts. V is TRBV5-1 and J is TRBJ2-1; D is unclear. V was pared by 0 bases and J by 0 bases, with 10 bases between. CDR1 SGHRS and CDR2 YFSETQ come from the germline V gene. The CDR3 consists of 16 residues. CDR3 protein: CASSLGQLVSYNEQFF. The CDR3 DNA reads TGCGCCAGCAGCTTGGGGCAGTTGGTCTCCTACAATGAGCAGTTCTTC.

The chain joins TRBV6-4 to TRBJ2-3; 7 bases fit TRBD1. J was trimmed by 3 bases and V by 5 bases; bases with no gene match: 8. The CDR3 contains 15 residues. Germline V lookup: CDR1 MRHNA, CDR2 SNTAGT. CDR3 bases: TGTGCCAGCAGTTTACAGGGGAAATGGACAGATACGCAGTATTTT. Translated, it gives CASSLQGKWTDTQYF.

The chain recombines TRBV28 with TRBJ1-1; D call uncertain. The V and J ends lost 8 bases and 0 bases respectively, with 4 bases between them. The CDR3 runs 11 residues. CDR1 and CDR2 (germline): MDHEN, SYDVKM. The CDR3: CASLLNTEAFF. In DNA form, the CDR3 reads TGTGCCAGCCTACTGAACACTGAAGCTTTCTTT.

This clone was observed a few times. The chain joins TRBV2 to TRBJ2-5; maybe TRBD2 (6 bases). Trimming stripped 7 bases from V and 2 bases from J, with 11 bases between. Germline V gives CDR1 SNHLY, CDR2 FYNNEI. This CDR3 contains 13 residues. The CDR3 DNA is TGTGCCAGCAACCGGGACTTACAAGAGACCCAGTACTTC. Protein product: CASNRDLQETQYF.

This chain joins TRBV6-6 and TRBJ1-4, with D perhaps TRBD1 (5 bases). Germline values: CDR1 MNHNY, CDR2 SVGAGI (reference sequence). V lost 8 bases, J lost 6 bases, and 22 bases lay in between. The CDR3 extends over 16 amino acids. The CDR3 DNA reads as TGTGCCAGCGGGCCGGACGATGGACAACAGGATGAAAAACTGTTTTTT. It encodes CASGPDDGQQDEKLFF.

This sequence joins TRBV6-1 and TRBJ2-7; TRBD1 matches at 7 bases. The CDR3 has 15 amino acids. V was pared by 7 bases and J by 3 bases, with 12 bases of the junction left unmatched. Germline V gene data show CDR1 as MNHNS and CDR2 as SASEGT. The CDR3 here is CASKLQGNLIYEQYF. The CDR3, as DNA: TGTGCCAGCAAATTACAGGGGAATCTAATCTACGAGCAGTACTTC.

In the case of this clone: Compared with germline, one end of the junction differs, possibly owing to a read error. The V gene is TRBV4-1, the J gene TRBJ2-7; D is possibly TRBD1 (6 bases). Germline V lookup: CDR1 MGHRA, CDR2 YSYEKL. This CDR3 is 15 amino acids long. DNA of the CDR3: TGCGCCAACAGCCAAGGAACAGGGAGCTCCTACGAGCAGTACTTC. It specifies CANSQGTGSSYEQYF.

The V and J genes are TRBV5-1 and TRBJ2-3; TRBD2 is a possible D gene (6 bases). CDR1 and CDR2 from the germline V gene are SGHRS and YFSETQ. V lost 3 bases, J lost 2 bases, and 13 bases lay in between. This CDR3 comprises 15 residues. The CDR3 protein is CASSWGLPNTDTQYF. CDR3 coding DNA: TGCGCCAGCAGCTGGGGACTTCCCAACACAGATACGCAGTATTTT.

This CDR3 is CASSPGLWGGELFF. Written as DNA, the CDR3 is TGTGCCAGCAGCCCGGGACTCTGGGGCGGGGAGCTGTTTTTT. The chain carries TRBV7-2 and TRBJ2-2; possible D gene TRBD2, 6 bases. V lost 5 bases and J 7 bases, leaving 14 bases between the germline ends. This CDR3 has 14 residues. Germline V gene lookup returns CDR1 SGHTA and CDR2 FQGNSA.

This clone has just a few counts. This chain links TRBV19 with TRBJ1-5, with D tentatively TRBD1 (5 bases). This CDR3 has 14 residues. Germline assignment: CDR1 LNHDA and CDR2 SQIVND (reference sequence). Deletions cut 4 bases from V and 3 bases from J, with 10 bases between. The CDR3 reads CASSTARANQPQHF. Written as DNA, the CDR3 is TGTGCCAGTAGTACCGCCAGGGCCAATCAGCCCCAGCATTTT.

In this sample, this clone turned up a few times. The CDR3 sequence: CSVGTGAGYGYTF. CDR3 DNA sequence: TGCAGCGTTGGGACAGGGGCGGGGTATGGCTACACCTTC. J is TRBJ1-2 and V is TRBV29-1; 9 nucleotides agree with TRBD1. Germline V gives CDR1 SQVTM, CDR2 ANQGSEA. V lost 4 bases, J lost 5 bases, and 5 bases stayed unmatched. The CDR3 sequence is 13 residues long.

The V gene is TRBV5-1, the J gene TRBJ2-5, with 9 bases aligning to TRBD1. Germline-derived CDR1 and CDR2 are SGHRS and YFSETQ. Unmatched junction bases numbered 9, after V lost 4 bases and J lost 5 bases. The length of the CDR3 is 15 residues. The CDR3 reads CASSAGTGTGETQYF. The CDR3 nucleotides read TGCGCCAGCAGCGCCGGGACAGGGACGGGCGAGACCCAGTACTTC.